These 3 T cell receptor gamma chains share one sample of origin, sequenced in a study of gamma-delta T cells after stem cell transplantation. TCRdb re-called clones from the RT-PCR reads via CATT. Among a few thousand gamma-chain clones listed, around 21% were seen once. The specimen sequenced was gamma-delta T cells. The receptors were sampled from a human donor. It is not recorded whose cells these are; they may come from a transplant donor.

This chain links TRGV2 with TRGJ1 or TRGJ2. Losses at the gene ends were 2 bases for V and 4 bases for J; bases not matched to a gene: 11. Germline loops: CDR1 EGSNGY, CDR2 YDSYNSKV. The CDR3 loop spans 15 amino acids. The CDR3 loop is CATWDDGCDYYKKLF. As DNA, the CDR3 is TGTGCCACCTGGGACGACGGCTGTGACTATTATAAGAAACTCTTT.

The chain employs TRGV5 and TRGJ1 or TRGJ2. J gave up 4 bases and V 0 bases, and 6 bases lay outside the gene matches. The germline V gene encodes CDR1 VINAFY and CDR2 YDVSNSKD. The CDR3 has 14 amino acids. The CDR3 is CATWDRRWYYKKLF. DNA of the CDR3: TGTGCCACCTGGGACAGGCGGTGGTATTATAAGAAACTCTTT.

Concerning this clone itself: A single base separates this from a much larger clone, so it may be a read error. The rearrangement links TRGV9 to TRGJ1 or TRGJ2. Germline lookup yields CDR1 GITISATS and CDR2 ISYDGTV (reference sequence). Germline trimming cut 2 bases from V and 5 bases from J; bases unmatched to any gene: 0. There are 11 residues in the CDR3. CDR3 region: CALWEDYKKLF. CDR3 nucleotide sequence: TGTGCCTTGTGGGAGGATTATAAGAAACTCTTT.